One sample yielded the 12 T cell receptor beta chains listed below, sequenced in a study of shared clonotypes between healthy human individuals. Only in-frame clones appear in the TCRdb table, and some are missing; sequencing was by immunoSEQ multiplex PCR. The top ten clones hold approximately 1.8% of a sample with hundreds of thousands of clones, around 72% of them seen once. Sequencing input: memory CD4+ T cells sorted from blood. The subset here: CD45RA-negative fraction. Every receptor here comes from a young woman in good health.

CDR3 coding DNA: TGTGCCAGCTGGGTGAGACTTGCTACCACAGATACGCAGTATTTT. Translation gives CASWVRLATTDTQYF. The chain joins TRBV27 to TRBJ2-3; no firm D call. Germline values: CDR1 MNHEY, CDR2 SMNVEV (reference sequence). The CDR3 loop spans 15 amino acids. Trimming stripped 8 bases from V and 2 bases from J, with 17 bases between.

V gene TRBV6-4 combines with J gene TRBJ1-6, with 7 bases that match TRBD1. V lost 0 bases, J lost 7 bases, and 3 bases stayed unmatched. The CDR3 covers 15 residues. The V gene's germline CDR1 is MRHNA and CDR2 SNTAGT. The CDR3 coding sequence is TGTGCCAGCAGTGACTCGGCAGGGGGGAATTCACCCCTCCACTTT. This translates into CASSDSAGGNSPLHF.

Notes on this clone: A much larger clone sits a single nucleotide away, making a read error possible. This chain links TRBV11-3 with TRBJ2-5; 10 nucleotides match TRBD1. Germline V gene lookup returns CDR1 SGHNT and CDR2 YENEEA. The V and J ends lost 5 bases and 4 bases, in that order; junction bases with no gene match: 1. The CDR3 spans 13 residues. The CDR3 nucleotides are TGTGCCAGCAGCAGGACAGGGGGAGAGACCCAGTACTTC. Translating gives CASSRTGGETQYF.

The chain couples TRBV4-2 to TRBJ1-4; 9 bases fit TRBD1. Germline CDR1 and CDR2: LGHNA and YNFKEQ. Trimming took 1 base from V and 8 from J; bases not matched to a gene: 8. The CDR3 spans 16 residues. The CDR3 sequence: CASSQGTGEGSEKLFF. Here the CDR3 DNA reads TGTGCCAGCAGCCAAGGGACAGGGGAAGGTTCCGAAAAACTGTTTTTT.

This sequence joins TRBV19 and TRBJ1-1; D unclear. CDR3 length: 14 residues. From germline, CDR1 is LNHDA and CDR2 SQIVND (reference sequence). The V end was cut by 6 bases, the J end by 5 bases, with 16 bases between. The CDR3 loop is CASRNQIGWTEAFF. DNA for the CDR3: TGTGCCAGTAGAAACCAAATAGGGTGGACTGAAGCTTTCTTT.

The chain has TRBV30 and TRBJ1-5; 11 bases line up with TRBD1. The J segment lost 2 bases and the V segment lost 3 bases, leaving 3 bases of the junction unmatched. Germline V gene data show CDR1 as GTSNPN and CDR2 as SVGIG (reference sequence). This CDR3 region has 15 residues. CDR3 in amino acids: CAWRGTGGGNQPQHF. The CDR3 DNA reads TGTGCCTGGAGGGGGACAGGGGGAGGCAATCAGCCCCAGCATTTT.

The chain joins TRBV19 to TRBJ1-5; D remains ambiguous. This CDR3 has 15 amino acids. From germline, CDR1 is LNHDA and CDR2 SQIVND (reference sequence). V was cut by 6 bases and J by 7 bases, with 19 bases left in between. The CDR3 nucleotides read TGTGCCAGTAGAGCAGGACGGAGGGTTCGGCAGCCCCAGCATTTT. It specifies CASRAGRRVRQPQHF.

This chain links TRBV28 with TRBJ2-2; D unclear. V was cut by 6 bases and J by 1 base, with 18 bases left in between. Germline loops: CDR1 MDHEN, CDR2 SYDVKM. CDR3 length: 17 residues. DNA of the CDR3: TGTGCCAGCAGCCGAAGTGGCCAAACGAAGAACACCGGGGAGCTGTTTTTT. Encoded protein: CASSRSGQTKNTGELFF.

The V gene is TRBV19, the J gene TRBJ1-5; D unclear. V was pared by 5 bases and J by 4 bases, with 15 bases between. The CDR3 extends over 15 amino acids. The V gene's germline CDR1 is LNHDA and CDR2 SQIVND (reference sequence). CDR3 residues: CASSFELLNNQPQHF. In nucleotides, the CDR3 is TGTGCCAGTAGTTTCGAACTACTTAATAATCAGCCCCAGCATTTT.

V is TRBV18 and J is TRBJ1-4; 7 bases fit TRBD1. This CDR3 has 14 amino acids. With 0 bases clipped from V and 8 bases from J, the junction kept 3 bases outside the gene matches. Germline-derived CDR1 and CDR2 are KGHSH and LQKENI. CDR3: CASSPPTGEEKLFF. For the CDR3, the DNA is TGTGCCAGCTCACCACCCACAGGGGAGGAAAAACTGTTTTTT.

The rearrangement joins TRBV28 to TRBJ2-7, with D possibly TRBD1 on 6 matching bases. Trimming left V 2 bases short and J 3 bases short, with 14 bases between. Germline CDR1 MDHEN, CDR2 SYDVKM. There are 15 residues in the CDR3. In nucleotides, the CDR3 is TGTGCCAGCAGTTTAATCGGGACAAGCTTCTACGAGCAGTACTTC. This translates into CASSLIGTSFYEQYF. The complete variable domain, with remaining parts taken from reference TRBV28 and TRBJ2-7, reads DVKVTQSSRYLVKRTGEKVFLECVQDMDHENMFWYRQDPGLGLRLIYFSYDVKMKEKGDIPEGYSVSREKKERFSLILESASTNQTSMYLCASSLIGTSFYEQYFGPGTRLTVT.

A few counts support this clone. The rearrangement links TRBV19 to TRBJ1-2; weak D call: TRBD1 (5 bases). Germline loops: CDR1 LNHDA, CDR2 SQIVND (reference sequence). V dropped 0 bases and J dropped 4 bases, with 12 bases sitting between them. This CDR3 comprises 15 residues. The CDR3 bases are TGTGCCAGTAGTATAGAAGGGACCCCAGTCTATGGCTACACCTTC. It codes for CASSIEGTPVYGYTF.